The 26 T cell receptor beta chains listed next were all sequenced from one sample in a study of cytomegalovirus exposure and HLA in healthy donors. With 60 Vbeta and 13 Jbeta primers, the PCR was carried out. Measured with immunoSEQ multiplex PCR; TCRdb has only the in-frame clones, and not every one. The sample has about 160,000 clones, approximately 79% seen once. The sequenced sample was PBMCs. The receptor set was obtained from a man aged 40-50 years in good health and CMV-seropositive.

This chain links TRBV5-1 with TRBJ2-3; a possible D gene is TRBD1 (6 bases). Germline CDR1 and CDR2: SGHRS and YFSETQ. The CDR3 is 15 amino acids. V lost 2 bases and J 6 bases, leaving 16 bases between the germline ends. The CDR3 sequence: CASSLSGVQVDTQYF. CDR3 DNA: TGCGCCAGCAGCTTATCAGGGGTCCAAGTCGATACGCAGTATTTT. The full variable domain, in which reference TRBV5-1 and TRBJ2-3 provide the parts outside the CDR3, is KAGVTQTPRYLIKTRGQQVTLSCSPISGHRSVSWYQQTPGQGLQFLFEYFSETQRNKGNFPGRFSGRQFSNSRSEMNVSTLELGDSALYLCASSLSGVQVDTQYFGPGTRLTVL.

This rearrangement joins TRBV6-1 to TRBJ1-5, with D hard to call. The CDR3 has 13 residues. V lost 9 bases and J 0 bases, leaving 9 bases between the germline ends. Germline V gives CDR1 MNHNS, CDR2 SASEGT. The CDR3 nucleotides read TGTGCCAGTACTTCCATTAGCAATCAGCCCCAGCATTTT. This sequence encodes CASTSISNQPQHF.

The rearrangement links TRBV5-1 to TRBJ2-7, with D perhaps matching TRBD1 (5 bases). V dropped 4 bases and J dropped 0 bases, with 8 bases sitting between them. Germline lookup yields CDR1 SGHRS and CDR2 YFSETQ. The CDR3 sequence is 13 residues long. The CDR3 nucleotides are TGCGCCAGCAGCAGGGGATTCTCCTACGAGCAGTACTTC. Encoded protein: CASSRGFSYEQYF.

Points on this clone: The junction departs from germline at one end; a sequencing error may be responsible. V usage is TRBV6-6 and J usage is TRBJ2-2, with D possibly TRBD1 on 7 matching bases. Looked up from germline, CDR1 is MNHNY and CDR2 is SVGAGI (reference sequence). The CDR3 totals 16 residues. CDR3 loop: CASNPDREENTRELFF. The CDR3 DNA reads TGTGCCAGCAATCCAGACAGGGAGGAGAACACCCGGGAGCTGTTTTTT.

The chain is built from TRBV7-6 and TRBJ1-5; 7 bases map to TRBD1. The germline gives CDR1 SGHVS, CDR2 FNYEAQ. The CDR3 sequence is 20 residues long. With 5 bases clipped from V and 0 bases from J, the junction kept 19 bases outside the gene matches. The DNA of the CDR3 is TGTGCCAGCAGCCCGGTGGGGTCCGGGACAGACCCTTTTAGCAATCAGCCCCAGCATTTT. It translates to CASSPVGSGTDPFSNQPQHF.

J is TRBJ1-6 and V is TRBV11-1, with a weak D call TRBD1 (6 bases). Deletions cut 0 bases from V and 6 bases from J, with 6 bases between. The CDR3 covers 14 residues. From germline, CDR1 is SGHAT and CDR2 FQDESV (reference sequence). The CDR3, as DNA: TGTGCCAGCAGCTTAGCAGGGGGTAATTCACCCCTCCACTTT. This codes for CASSLAGGNSPLHF.

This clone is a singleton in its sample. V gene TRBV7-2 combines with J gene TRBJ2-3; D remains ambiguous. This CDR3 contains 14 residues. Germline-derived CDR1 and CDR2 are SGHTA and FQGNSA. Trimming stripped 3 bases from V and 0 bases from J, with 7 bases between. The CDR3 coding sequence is TGTGCCAGCAGCTTCGCGACTAGCACAGATACGCAGTATTTT. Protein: CASSFATSTDTQYF.

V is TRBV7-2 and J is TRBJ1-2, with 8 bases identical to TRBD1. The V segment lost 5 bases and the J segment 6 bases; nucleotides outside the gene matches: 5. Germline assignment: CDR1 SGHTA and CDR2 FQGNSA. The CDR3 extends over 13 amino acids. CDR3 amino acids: CASSSKTGDGYTF. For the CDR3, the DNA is TGTGCCAGCAGCAGCAAGACAGGGGATGGCTACACCTTC.

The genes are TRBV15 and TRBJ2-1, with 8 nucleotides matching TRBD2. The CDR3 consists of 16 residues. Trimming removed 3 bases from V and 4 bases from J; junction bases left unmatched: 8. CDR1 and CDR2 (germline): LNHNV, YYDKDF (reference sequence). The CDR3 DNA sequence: TGTGCCACCAGCAGCTCCGGGACTAGTATATACAATGAGCAGTTCTTC. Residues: CATSSSGTSIYNEQFF.

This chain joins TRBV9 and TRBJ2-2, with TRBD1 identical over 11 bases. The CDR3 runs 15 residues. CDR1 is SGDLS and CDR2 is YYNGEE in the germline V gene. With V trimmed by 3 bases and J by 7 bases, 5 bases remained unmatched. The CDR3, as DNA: TGTGCCAGCAGCGGGGGACAGGGGGTTATCGGGGAGCTGTTTTTT. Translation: CASSGGQGVIGELFF.

The CDR3 loop reads CASSPESGLGETQYF. The CDR3 coding sequence is TGTGCCAGCAGCCCGGAATCAGGGTTAGGAGAGACCCAGTACTTC. The chain uses TRBV9 and TRBJ2-5; TRBD1 is a possible D gene (5 bases). Deletions cut 4 bases from V and 4 bases from J, with 17 bases between. In germline, CDR1 is SGDLS, CDR2 YYNGEE. The CDR3 covers 15 residues.

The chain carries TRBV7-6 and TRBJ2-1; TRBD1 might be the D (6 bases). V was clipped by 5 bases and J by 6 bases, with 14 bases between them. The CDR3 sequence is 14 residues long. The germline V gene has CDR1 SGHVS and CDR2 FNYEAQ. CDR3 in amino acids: CASSPPRGSNEQFF. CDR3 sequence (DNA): TGTGCCAGCAGCCCTCCTAGGGGGAGCAATGAGCAGTTCTTC.

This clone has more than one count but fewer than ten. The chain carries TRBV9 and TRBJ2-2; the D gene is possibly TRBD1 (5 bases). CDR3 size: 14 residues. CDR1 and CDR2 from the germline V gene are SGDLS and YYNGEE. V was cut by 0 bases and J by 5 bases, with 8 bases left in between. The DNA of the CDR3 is TGTGCCAGCAGCGTAGACAGGCGGACCGGGGAGCTGTTTTTT. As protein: CASSVDRRTGELFF.

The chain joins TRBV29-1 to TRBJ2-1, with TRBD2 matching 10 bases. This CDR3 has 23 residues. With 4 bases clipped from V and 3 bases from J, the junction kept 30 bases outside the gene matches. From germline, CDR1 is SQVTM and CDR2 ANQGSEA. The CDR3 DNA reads TGCAGCGTTGTTCCGGTGACCGGGACCCGTAGCGGGGGGTCCCTCGCGGACTACAATGAGCAGTTCTTC. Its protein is CSVVPVTGTRSGGSLADYNEQFF.

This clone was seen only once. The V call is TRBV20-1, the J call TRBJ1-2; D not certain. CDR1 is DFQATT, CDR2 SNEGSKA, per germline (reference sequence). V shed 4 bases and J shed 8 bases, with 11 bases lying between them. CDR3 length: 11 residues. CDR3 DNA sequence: TGCAGTGCTACGGTTACGGGGGGCTACACCTTC. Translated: CSATVTGGYTF.

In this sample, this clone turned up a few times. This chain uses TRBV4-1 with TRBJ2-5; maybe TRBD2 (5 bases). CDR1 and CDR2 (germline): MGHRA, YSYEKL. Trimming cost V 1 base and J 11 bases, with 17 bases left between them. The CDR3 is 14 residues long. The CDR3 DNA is TGCGCCAGCAGCCAAGCTGACTCCCCTTGGGAGCAGTACTTC. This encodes CASSQADSPWEQYF.

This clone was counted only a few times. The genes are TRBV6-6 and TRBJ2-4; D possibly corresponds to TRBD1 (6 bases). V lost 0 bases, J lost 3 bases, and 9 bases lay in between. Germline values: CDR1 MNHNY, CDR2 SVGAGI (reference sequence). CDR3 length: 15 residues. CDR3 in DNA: TGTGCCAGCAGTTACTCTGGGGGCAACAAAAACATTCAGTACTTC. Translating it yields CASSYSGGNKNIQYF.

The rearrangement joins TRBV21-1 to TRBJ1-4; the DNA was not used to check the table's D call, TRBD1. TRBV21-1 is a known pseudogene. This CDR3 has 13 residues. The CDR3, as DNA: TGTGCCAGCAGCAGGGGGCTTTATGAAAAACTGTTTTTT. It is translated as CASSRGLYEKLFF.

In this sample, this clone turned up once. CDR3 DNA sequence: TGTGCCAGTAGTATTGGAATTGGGACACCTCTGGCGAATGAGCAGTTCTTC. Protein sequence: CASSIGIGTPLANEQFF. The V and J genes are TRBV19 and TRBJ2-1, with D tentatively TRBD1 (6 bases). The CDR3 is 17 amino acids. CDR1 is LNHDA, CDR2 SQIVND, per germline (reference sequence). The germline V and J ends were trimmed by 3 bases and 7 bases, with 22 bases remaining between them.

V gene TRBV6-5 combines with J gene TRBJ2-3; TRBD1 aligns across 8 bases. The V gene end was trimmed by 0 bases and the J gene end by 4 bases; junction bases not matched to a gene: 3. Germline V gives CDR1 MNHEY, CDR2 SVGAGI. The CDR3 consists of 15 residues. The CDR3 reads CASSYSTGAPDTQYF. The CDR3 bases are TGTGCCAGCAGTTACTCGACAGGGGCCCCAGATACGCAGTATTTT.

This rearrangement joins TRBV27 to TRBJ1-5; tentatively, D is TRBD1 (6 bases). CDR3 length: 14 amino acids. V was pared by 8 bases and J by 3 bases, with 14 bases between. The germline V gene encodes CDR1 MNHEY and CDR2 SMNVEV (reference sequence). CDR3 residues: CASAWGGPNQPQHF. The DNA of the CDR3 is TGTGCCAGCGCCTGGGGGGGCCCCAATCAGCCCCAGCATTTT.

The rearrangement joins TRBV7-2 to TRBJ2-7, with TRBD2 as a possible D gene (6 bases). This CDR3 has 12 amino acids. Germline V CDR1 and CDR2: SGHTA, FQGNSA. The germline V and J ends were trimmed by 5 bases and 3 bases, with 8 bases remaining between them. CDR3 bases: TGTGCCAGCAGCAGGGACTTCTACGAGCAGTACTTC. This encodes CASSRDFYEQYF.

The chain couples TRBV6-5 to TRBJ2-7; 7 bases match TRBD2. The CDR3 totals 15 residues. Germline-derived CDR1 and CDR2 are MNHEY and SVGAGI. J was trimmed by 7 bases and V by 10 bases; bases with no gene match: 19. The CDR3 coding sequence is TGTGCCACCAACCTCGGGGGGAGATCGAGTAGGGAGCAGTACTTC. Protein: CATNLGGRSSREQYF.

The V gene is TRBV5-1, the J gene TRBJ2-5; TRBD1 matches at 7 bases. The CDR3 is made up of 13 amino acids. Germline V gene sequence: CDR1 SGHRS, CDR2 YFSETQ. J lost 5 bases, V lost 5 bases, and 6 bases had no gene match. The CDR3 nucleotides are TGCGCCAGCAGGAAGGACAGGATGGAGACCCAGTACTTC. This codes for CASRKDRMETQYF.

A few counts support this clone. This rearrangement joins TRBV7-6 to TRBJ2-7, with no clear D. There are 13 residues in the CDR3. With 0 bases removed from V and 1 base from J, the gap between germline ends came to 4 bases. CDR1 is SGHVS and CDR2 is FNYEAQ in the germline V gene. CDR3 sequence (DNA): TGTGCCAGCAGCTTAGCGAGTTCCTACGAGCAGTACTTC. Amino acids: CASSLASSYEQYF.

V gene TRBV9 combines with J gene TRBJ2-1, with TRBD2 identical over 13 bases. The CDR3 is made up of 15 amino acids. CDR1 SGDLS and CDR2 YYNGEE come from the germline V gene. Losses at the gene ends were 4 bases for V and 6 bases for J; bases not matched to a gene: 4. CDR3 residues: CASSPGLAGSNEQFF. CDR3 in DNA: TGTGCCAGCAGCCCGGGACTAGCGGGGAGCAATGAGCAGTTCTTC.